This T cell receptor (beta chain) was sequenced in a study of cytomegalovirus exposure and HLA in healthy donors. Whole-study context: From HLA-typed donors, an early data release held tens of millions of unique TCRs.

Study results and caveats: An analysis that was carried out later associated approximately 17,000 TCR beta sequences with HLA alleles at 0.05 false discovery rate.

The V and J ends lost 2 bases and 0 bases respectively, with 2 bases between them. Germline V lookup: CDR1 SGHTA, CDR2 FQGNSA. The CDR3 consists of 13 residues. The PCR employed 60 Vbeta primers together with 13 Jbeta primers. Assay used: immunoSEQ multiplex PCR; TCRdb lists only in-frame clones, some missing. The table has around 72,000 clones, 65% to 70% seen once; the top ten hold about 20%. About this clone: Antigen specificity is unknown.

This clonotype was obtained from a man aged 35-49 years in good health and CMV-seropositive. The material sequenced was PBMCs. This sequence joins TRBV7-2 and TRBJ1-5, with D unclear. The CDR3 DNA sequence: TGTGCCAGCAGCTTACATAGCAATCAGCCCCAGCATTTT. It codes for CASSLHSNQPQHF.